This TCR beta chain stems from a study of OX40 agonist ivuxolimab in advanced cancers. Study at large: Therapy given before enrollment (anti-PD-1, anti-PD-L1 or anti-CTLA-4) was allowed, and around 41% had some. Three patients had partial responses: one hepatocellular carcinoma, two cutaneous melanoma.

The CDR3 contains 15 residues. CDR1 is MRHNA, CDR2 SNTAGT, per germline. V was pared by 3 bases and J by 5 bases, with 2 bases of the junction left unmatched. Whole-study results and caveats: Average numbers of expanded clones were greater in CD8+ T cells than in CD4+.

Concerning this clone: Its target is not known.

Clones were sequenced by immunoSEQ multiplex PCR, and TCRdb holds only the in-frame ones, with some missing. The sample shows 30,000 to 35,000 clones, 80% to 90% of them seen only once. This receptor was taken from an adult with an advanced solid tumor such as melanoma, head and neck, liver or kidney cancer. The V and J genes are TRBV6-4 and TRBJ2-1, with 12 nucleotides matching TRBD2. The sample was CD4+ or CD8+ T cells sorted from blood, taken in a trial of the OX40 agonist ivuxolimab. CDR3 sequence reads: CASSERLAGDNEQFF. The DNA for the CDR3 is TGTGCCAGCAGTGAACGACTAGCGGGAGACAATGAGCAGTTCTTC.